This TCR beta chain is from a study of sequential checkpoint blockade in melanoma. Overall study: Randomization was 1:1 between first-line nivolumab→ipilimumab and ipilimumab→nivolumab. Maintenance nivolumab came after either treatment sequence.

Measured with immunoSEQ multiplex PCR; TCRdb has only the in-frame clones, and not every one. The sample has around 5,700 clones, about 90% seen once; the top ten hold roughly 10%. This sample's treatment: randomized to nivolumab then ipilimumab (arm A) or the reverse (arm B). None of the patients previously received DNA-damaging chemotherapy. The table lists this clone with a few counts. There are 14 residues in the CDR3. V lost 6 bases to trimming and J lost 5 bases; unmatched junction nucleotides: 6. Germline V lookup: CDR1 MNHEY, CDR2 SVGAGI. The sequence came from a human donor with melanoma. This chain uses TRBV6-5 with TRBJ2-1, with 8 bases lining up with TRBD1. This specimen was CD8+ T cells sorted from blood (inferred from file names), taken from a patient given nivolumab and ipilimumab in sequence. DNA for the CDR3: TGTGCCAGCAGGAGGACAGGGAGGAACAATGAGCAGTTCTTC. It yields the protein CASRRTGRNNEQFF.